The source of this T cell receptor beta chain is a study of CD8+ T cells in alopecia areata. Study overall: It was 6 to 18 months of tofacitinib, and then there were 6 months off drug.

As for this clone: Antigen: not known. An end of the junction does not agree with germline; a read error may underlie this.

Overall study results and limits: Normal-skin resident alphabeta T cells also appear among scalp sample sequences. While patients received tofacitinib, many expanded lesional clones remained present in scalp and blood.

Germline V gene lookup returns CDR1 SSHAT and CDR2 FNYEAQ (reference sequence). CDR3 length equals 14 residues. Specified treatment: oral pan-JAK inhibitor, 5-10 mg twice daily. cDNA prepared by RNA extraction and subsequent reverse transcription served as the template for sequencing. Profiling relied on immunoSEQ multiplex PCR, and the TCRdb table lists in-frame clones only, not all of them. Here the sample spans hundreds of thousands of clones, about 62% being singletons. The sequences come from CD4+ T cells sorted from blood, collected around week 54, from a patient treated with tofacitinib. This receptor was obtained from a human donor with alopecia areata. The chain is built from TRBV7-7 and TRBJ2-1; 9 nucleotides line up with TRBD2. DNA for the CDR3: TGTGCTAGCAGCTTAGCGGGGGACTACAATGAGCAGTTCTTC. Translated, it gives CASSLAGDYNEQFF.